Below are 18 T cell receptor beta chains sequenced from a single sample in a study of blood T cell repertoires in COVID-19. Data came from immunoSEQ multiplex PCR; TCRdb stores just in-frame clones and leaves some out. Counted here are 250,000 to 400,000 clones, about nine tenths occurring once; the ten biggest clones make up under 3%. The sequencing sample was made of peripheral blood. Every receptor here comes from a woman aged 25 to 39 with COVID-19, enrolled during active disease.

This clone appeared a single time. This chain joins TRBV11-3 and TRBJ2-3; D may be TRBD2 (5 bases). The CDR3 runs 15 residues. Germline lookup yields CDR1 SGHNT and CDR2 YENEEA. V lost 1 base, J lost 2 bases, and 10 bases lay in between. Here the CDR3 reads CASSLAGGPTDTQYF. CDR3 nucleotide sequence: TGTGCCAGCAGCTTAGCGGGCGGGCCCACAGATACGCAGTATTTT.

The chain uses TRBV18 and TRBJ1-2; 7 positions match TRBD1. Germline assignment: CDR1 KGHSH and CDR2 LQKENI. The ends lost 6 bases at V and 5 bases at J; junction bases unmatched: 6. The CDR3 has 13 amino acids. The CDR3 DNA sequence: TGTGCCAGCTCCCAGGGGGGTTCTTATGGCTACACCTTC. This codes for CASSQGGSYGYTF.

This clone was seen only once. V and J are TRBV19 and TRBJ1-5; D ambiguous. The CDR3 consists of 14 residues. From germline, CDR1 is LNHDA and CDR2 SQIVND (reference sequence). The V and J ends lost 5 bases and 1 base respectively, with 9 bases between them. The CDR3 reads CASSPGGSNQPQHF. The CDR3 bases are TGTGCCAGTAGTCCGGGTGGAAGCAATCAGCCCCAGCATTTT.

This chain connects TRBV27 to TRBJ1-1; weak D call: TRBD1 (6 bases). CDR3 size: 17 residues. Trimming left V 11 bases short and J 5 bases short, with 30 bases between. CDR1 and CDR2 (germline): MNHEY, SMNVEV (reference sequence). CDR3 amino acids: CAGTGDKPLASGTEAFF. CDR3 DNA sequence: TGTGCCGGAACTGGGGACAAACCTTTGGCGAGTGGGACTGAAGCTTTCTTT.

The chain uses TRBV18 and TRBJ2-3; D gene ambiguous. This CDR3 spans 11 amino acids. CDR1 and CDR2 from the germline V gene are KGHSH and LQKENI. Trimming took 8 bases from V and 6 from J, leaving 9 bases between them. CDR3 loop: CASPSQDTQYF. In DNA, the CDR3 is TGTGCCAGCCCATCGCAGGATACGCAGTATTTT.

The CDR3 here is CASSQGLAANTGELFF. CDR3 coding DNA: TGTGCCAGCAGCCAAGGACTAGCGGCGAACACCGGGGAGCTGTTTTTT. The V gene is TRBV3-1 (or the pseudogene TRBV3-2), the J gene TRBJ2-2, with TRBD2 matching over 9 bases. V trimming: 1 base; J trimming: 0 bases; junction bases outside the gene matches: 0. The CDR3 loop spans 16 amino acids. The germline V gene has CDR1 LGHDT and CDR2 YNNKEL (reference sequence).

The rearrangement links TRBV5-4 to TRBJ2-3; D unresolved. Germline V gene sequence: CDR1 SGHNT, CDR2 YYREEE (reference sequence). The CDR3 totals 13 residues. Trimming stripped 0 bases from V and 2 bases from J, with 4 bases between. The CDR3 nucleotides are TGTGCCAGCAGCTTGGGACACACAGATACGCAGTATTTT. It translates to CASSLGHTDTQYF.

This chain connects TRBV20-1 to TRBJ2-1; D unresolved. The CDR3 loop spans 11 amino acids. The V gene lost 8 bases and the J gene lost 0 bases, with 5 bases spanning the gap. Germline assignment: CDR1 DFQATT and CDR2 SNEGSKA (reference sequence). The CDR3 bases are TGCAGTTATTTCTCCTACAATGAGCAGTTCTTC. Its protein is CSYFSYNEQFF.

This chain joins TRBV19 and TRBJ1-5, with TRBD1 as a possible D gene (6 bases). CDR1 is LNHDA, CDR2 SQIVND, per germline (reference sequence). Trimming removed 6 bases at V and 4 bases at J, with 10 bases between. The CDR3 covers 13 residues. The CDR3 DNA follows: TGTGCCAGTAGACGGGACAATAATCAGCCCCAGCATTTT. Translated: CASRRDNNQPQHF.

The V and J genes are TRBV7-3 and TRBJ1-2; TRBD1 might be the D (5 bases). CDR1 SGHTA and CDR2 FQGTGA come from the germline V gene. The CDR3 is 13 amino acids. V was trimmed by 2 bases and J by 6 bases, leaving 10 bases between them. The CDR3: CASSLQGEDGYTF. The CDR3 DNA reads TGTGCCAGCAGCTTACAGGGCGAGGATGGCTACACCTTC.

This chain joins TRBV10-3 and TRBJ2-7, with D uncertain. Trimming cost V 8 bases and J 3 bases, with 11 bases left between them. This CDR3 has 12 amino acids. Germline loops: CDR1 ENHRY, CDR2 SYGVKD. Written as DNA, the CDR3 is TGTGCCATCCCACCGAGGCTCTACGAGCAGTACTTC. Protein sequence: CAIPPRLYEQYF.

This chain uses TRBV6-6 with TRBJ2-7; TRBD2 matches at 7 bases. CDR3 length equals 14 residues. The germline gives CDR1 MNHNY, CDR2 SVGAGI (reference sequence). V lost 5 bases to trimming and J lost 2 bases; unmatched junction nucleotides: 6. Written as DNA, the CDR3 is TGTGCCAGCAGTCATCTAGCGGAAGCCTACGAGCAGTACTTC. Translation: CASSHLAEAYEQYF.

As for this clone: Other nucleotide sequences in the sample specify the same CDR3. CDR3 loop: CASSLEGFQPQHF. CDR3 sequence (DNA): TGTGCCAGCAGCTTGGAGGGGTTTCAGCCCCAGCATTTT. J is TRBJ1-5 and V is TRBV7-9; TRBD1 might be the D (5 bases). CDR1 SEHNR and CDR2 FQNEAQ come from the germline V gene (reference sequence). The CDR3 sequence is 13 residues long. Trimming pared 3 bases from V and 6 bases from J, leaving 9 bases between.

V is TRBV12-3 or TRBV12-4 and J is TRBJ1-2; 7 nucleotides line up with TRBD1. The V gene end was trimmed by 7 bases and the J gene end by 4 bases; junction bases not matched to a gene: 6. The CDR3 runs to 13 residues. The CDR3 protein is CASTSTGSYGYTF. The CDR3 DNA is TGTGCCAGCACCTCGACAGGGAGCTATGGCTACACCTTC.

The sample holds many counts of this clone. As DNA, the CDR3 is TGTGCCAGCAGCTTAGAGCGGCGGGAGTTCGACGAGCAGTACTTC. It yields the protein CASSLERREFDEQYF. The chain employs TRBV7-2 and TRBJ2-7, with 7 bases that match TRBD2. With V trimmed by 1 base and J by 5 bases, 8 bases remained unmatched. The CDR3 runs to 15 residues. Germline CDR1 SGHTA, CDR2 FQGNSA.

Details on this clone: A much more abundant neighbour one base away suggests this may be a read error. This chain joins TRBV5-6 and TRBJ2-1; possible D gene TRBD2, 6 bases. The germline gives CDR1 SGHDT, CDR2 YYEEEE. The germline V and J ends were trimmed by 5 bases and 6 bases, with 12 bases remaining between them. The CDR3 extends over 13 amino acids. The CDR3 sequence is CASSFGSLNEQFF. The CDR3 region has the DNA TGTGCCAGCAGTTTCGGGAGTCTCAATGAGCAGTTCTTC. Full variable domain (missing parts from reference TRBV5-6 and TRBJ2-1): DAGVTQSPTHLIKTRGQQVTLRCSPKSGHDTVSWYQQALGQGPQFIFQYYEEEERQRGNFPDRFSGHQFPNYSSELNVNALLLGDSALYLCASSFGSLNEQFFGPGTRLTVL.

A word on this clone: One end of the junction varies from germline; a read error may be responsible. The chain employs TRBV29-1 and TRBJ1-1, with D possibly matching TRBD1 (6 bases). CDR1 is SQVTM, CDR2 ANQGSEA, per germline. CDR3 length: 12 amino acids. CDR3 bases: TGCAGCGGAAGTTACCGGGACACCGAAGCTTTCTTT. Amino acids: CSGSYRDTEAFF.

The genes are TRBV5-1 and TRBJ2-5; 16 positions agree with TRBD2. The CDR3 has 17 amino acids. Germline CDR1 SGHRS, CDR2 YFSETQ. The V gene end was trimmed by 4 bases and the J gene end by 5 bases; junction bases not matched to a gene: 8. This CDR3 reads CASSRGLAGGPEETQYF. CDR3 nucleotides: TGCGCCAGCAGCAGGGGACTAGCGGGAGGGCCGGAGGAGACCCAGTACTTC.